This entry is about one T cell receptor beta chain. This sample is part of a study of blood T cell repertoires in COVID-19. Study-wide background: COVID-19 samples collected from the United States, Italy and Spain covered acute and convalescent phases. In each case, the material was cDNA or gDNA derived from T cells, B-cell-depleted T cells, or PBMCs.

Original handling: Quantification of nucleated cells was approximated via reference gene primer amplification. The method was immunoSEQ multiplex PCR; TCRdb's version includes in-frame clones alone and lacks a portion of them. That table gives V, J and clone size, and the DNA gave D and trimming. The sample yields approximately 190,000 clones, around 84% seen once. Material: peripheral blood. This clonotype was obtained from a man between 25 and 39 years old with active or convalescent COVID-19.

The CDR3 DNA is TGTGCCAGCAGCCAAGCCGCGACAGGGGGCAATCAGCCCCAGCATTTT. It encodes CASSQAATGGNQPQHF. The chain is built from TRBV3-1 (or the pseudogene TRBV3-2) and TRBJ1-5, with 8 nucleotides matching TRBD1. The V segment lost 1 base and the J segment 2 bases; nucleotides outside the gene matches: 4. Germline V lookup: CDR1 LGHDT, CDR2 YNNKEL (reference sequence). The length of the CDR3 is 16 residues.